This T cell receptor (beta chain) is from a study of T cell changes during pregnancy in multiple sclerosis. The V and J ends lost 0 bases and 4 bases, in that order; junction bases with no gene match: 1. The CDR3 sequence is 15 residues long. CDR1 SGHNT and CDR2 YYREEE come from the germline V gene (reference sequence). Assay: immunoSEQ multiplex PCR; the TCRdb copy retains only in-frame clones and omits some. The sample consists of tens of thousands of clones, around 94% of them appearing once. Sequencing used CD4+ T cells from peripheral blood mononuclear cells, obtained in the first trimester of pregnancy. The chain is built from TRBV5-4 and TRBJ2-1, with 10 bases identical to TRBD2. This receptor was identified in a female donor with multiple sclerosis, enrolled in a pregnancy study. The CDR3 protein is CASSLDSGGYNEQFF. DNA for the CDR3: TGTGCCAGCAGCTTGGATAGCGGGGGGTACAATGAGCAGTTCTTC.